A selection of T cell receptor beta chains follows, all from one sample in a study of healthy donors' naive CD4 and CD8 T cells. TCRdb re-called the reads through MiXCR, storing one row per CDR3 protein. The table records 200,000 or so distinct CDR3 sequences, 74% of them present only once. The sample taken for sequencing was naive CD4+ and CD8+ T cells sorted from blood, pooled from several donors. The receptors here all came from a pool of human donors in good health; the sample pools cells from several healthy donors. CDR3s include the opening cysteine and the closing phenylalanine or tryptophan. Fields, in order: CDR3 protein, CDR3 DNA, clone size, J gene, D gene, V gene. The D gene is left open where the match is weak. Only part of the rows carry a size: once, few, many, or a class if the clone is expanded.

cdr3_aa: CASSYMGDEQFF
cdr3_nt: TGTGCCAGCAGTTACATGGGGGATGAGCAGTTCTTC
clone_size: -
j_call: TRBJ2-1
d_call: -
v_call: TRBV6-2/TRBV6-3

cdr3_aa: CASSLEGGLSTDTQYF
cdr3_nt: TGTGCCAGCAGCTTAGAGGGAGGACTGAGCACAGATACGCAGTATTTT
clone_size: -
j_call: TRBJ2-3
d_call: -
v_call: TRBV11-1

cdr3_aa: CSVWGSSYEQYF
cdr3_nt: TGCAGCGTTTGGGGGAGCTCCTACGAGCAGTACTTC
clone_size: -
j_call: TRBJ2-7
d_call: -
v_call: TRBV29-1

cdr3_aa: CASSRGQGNEQYF
cdr3_nt: TGTGCCAGCAGCAGGGGACAGGGGAACGAGCAGTACTTC
clone_size: -
j_call: TRBJ2-7
d_call: TRBD1
v_call: TRBV12-3/TRBV12-4

cdr3_aa: CASSHRAANTEAFF
cdr3_nt: TGTGCCAGCAGCCACAGGGCCGCGAACACTGAAGCTTTCTTT
clone_size: -
j_call: TRBJ1-1
d_call: -
v_call: TRBV6-2/TRBV6-3

cdr3_aa: CASKQNTEAFF
cdr3_nt: TGTGCCAGTAAGCAGAACACTGAAGCTTTCTTT
clone_size: few
j_call: TRBJ1-1
d_call: -
v_call: TRBV19

cdr3_aa: CASSHGLAGVTNTGELFF
cdr3_nt: TGCGCCAGCAGCCACGGACTAGCGGGAGTGACGAACACCGGGGAGCTGTTTTTT
clone_size: -
j_call: TRBJ2-2
d_call: TRBD2
v_call: TRBV5-1

cdr3_aa: CASRYQQGYEQFF
cdr3_nt: TGTGCCAGCAGGTACCAACAGGGATATGAGCAGTTCTTC
clone_size: -
j_call: TRBJ2-1
d_call: -
v_call: TRBV27

cdr3_aa: CASDRGQGGDEQYF
cdr3_nt: TGTGCCTCGGATCGAGGACAGGGTGGAGACGAGCAGTACTTC
clone_size: -
j_call: TRBJ2-7
d_call: TRBD1
v_call: TRBV10-3

cdr3_aa: CASSLGASGEQYF
cdr3_nt: TGTGCCAGCAGTTTAGGGGCCTCGGGCGAGCAGTACTTC
clone_size: -
j_call: TRBJ2-7
d_call: -
v_call: TRBV27

cdr3_aa: CSVINREGYNEQFF
cdr3_nt: TGCAGCGTAATCAACAGGGAGGGTTACAATGAGCAGTTCTTC
clone_size: -
j_call: TRBJ2-1
d_call: -
v_call: TRBV29-1

cdr3_aa: CASSSPPLGNYGYTF
cdr3_nt: TGTGCCAGCAGTTCGCCCCCTCTGGGTAACTATGGCTACACCTTC
clone_size: -
j_call: TRBJ1-2
d_call: -
v_call: TRBV6-7

cdr3_aa: CSVGRGDTGELFF
cdr3_nt: TGCAGCGTTGGTCGAGGGGACACCGGGGAGCTGTTTTTT
clone_size: -
j_call: TRBJ2-2
d_call: -
v_call: TRBV29-1

cdr3_aa: CASSSPPGVNEQFF
cdr3_nt: TGTGCCAGTAGTTCTCCTCCAGGGGTGAATGAGCAGTTCTTC
clone_size: -
j_call: TRBJ2-1
d_call: -
v_call: TRBV19

cdr3_aa: CSVERDREANEQYF
cdr3_nt: TGCAGCGTTGAAAGGGACAGGGAGGCAAACGAGCAGTACTTC
clone_size: once
j_call: TRBJ2-7
d_call: TRBD1
v_call: TRBV29-1

cdr3_aa: CASSLGPGFNEQFF
cdr3_nt: TGTGCCAGCAGTTTAGGTCCTGGCTTCAATGAGCAGTTCTTC
clone_size: -
j_call: TRBJ2-1
d_call: -
v_call: TRBV27

cdr3_aa: CSVEARLKTTSGQGEQFF
cdr3_nt: TGCAGCGTTGAAGCTCGACTCAAAACGACTAGCGGGCAGGGTGAGCAGTTCTTC
clone_size: -
j_call: TRBJ2-1
d_call: TRBD2
v_call: TRBV29-1

cdr3_aa: CASSQDGDGQTLHF
cdr3_nt: TGCGCCAGCAGCCAAGATGGGGACGGTCAGACCCTCCACTTT
clone_size: once
j_call: TRBJ1-6
d_call: -
v_call: TRBV4-3

cdr3_aa: CASSFSTRTGRTEAFF
cdr3_nt: TGTGCCAGCAGTTTCTCAACCCGGACAGGGCGGACTGAAGCTTTCTTT
clone_size: -
j_call: TRBJ1-1
d_call: TRBD1
v_call: TRBV27

cdr3_aa: CSVESLTGPTNYGYTF
cdr3_nt: TGCAGCGTTGAATCCCTGACAGGGCCAACTAACTATGGCTACACCTTC
clone_size: -
j_call: TRBJ1-2
d_call: TRBD1
v_call: TRBV29-1

cdr3_aa: CASSYRANYGYTF
cdr3_nt: TGTGCCAGCAGTTACCGGGCCAACTATGGCTACACCTTC
clone_size: few
j_call: TRBJ1-2
d_call: -
v_call: TRBV28

cdr3_aa: CASSLSRTAVYEQYF
cdr3_nt: TGTGCCAGCAGCTTATCCAGGACAGCCGTCTACGAGCAGTACTTC
clone_size: -
j_call: TRBJ2-7
d_call: -
v_call: TRBV11-1

cdr3_aa: CAISERGTGVGNEQFF
cdr3_nt: TGTGCCATCAGTGAGCGCGGGACAGGGGTTGGCAATGAGCAGTTCTTC
clone_size: -
j_call: TRBJ2-1
d_call: TRBD1
v_call: TRBV10-3

cdr3_aa: CASSQGVARNNEQFF
cdr3_nt: TGTGCCAGCAGCCAGGGGGTAGCAAGGAACAATGAGCAGTTCTTC
clone_size: -
j_call: TRBJ2-1
d_call: TRBD1
v_call: TRBV7-8

cdr3_aa: CSASGKGARGDTIYF
cdr3_nt: TGCAGTGCTAGTGGCAAAGGGGCGCGCGGGGACACCATATATTTT
clone_size: -
j_call: TRBJ1-3
d_call: -
v_call: TRBV20-1

cdr3_aa: CSGTDYNEQFF
cdr3_nt: TGCAGTGGGACAGACTACAATGAGCAGTTCTTC
clone_size: few
j_call: TRBJ2-1
d_call: TRBD1
v_call: TRBV29-1

cdr3_aa: CASRRDRSGDGYTF
cdr3_nt: TGTGCCAGCAGACGAGACAGGTCTGGAGATGGCTACACCTTC
clone_size: -
j_call: TRBJ1-2
d_call: -
v_call: TRBV6-2/TRBV6-3

cdr3_aa: CSAGGGRNSGNTIYF
cdr3_nt: TGCAGCGCCGGGGGAGGGAGGAATTCTGGAAACACCATATATTTT
clone_size: -
j_call: TRBJ1-3
d_call: -
v_call: TRBV29-1

cdr3_aa: CSVGMGTGELFF
cdr3_nt: TGCAGCGTTGGTATGGGCACCGGGGAGCTGTTTTTT
clone_size: -
j_call: TRBJ2-2
d_call: -
v_call: TRBV29-1

cdr3_aa: CASSSVRESSYEQYF
cdr3_nt: TGTGCCAGCAGCTCGGTACGGGAGAGCTCCTACGAGCAGTACTTC
clone_size: -
j_call: TRBJ2-7
d_call: -
v_call: TRBV11-2

cdr3_aa: CSATPTVNTEAFF
cdr3_nt: TGCAGCGCCACCCCGACGGTGAACACTGAAGCTTTCTTT
clone_size: -
j_call: TRBJ1-1
d_call: -
v_call: TRBV29-1

cdr3_aa: CASSLWMSGSGTDTQYF
cdr3_nt: TGTGCCAGCAGCTTGTGGATGAGCGGGAGCGGCACAGATACGCAGTATTTT
clone_size: -
j_call: TRBJ2-3
d_call: TRBD2
v_call: TRBV2

cdr3_aa: CASSLEASGGYEQYF
cdr3_nt: TGTGCCAGCAGCTTGGAGGCTAGCGGGGGCTACGAGCAGTACTTC
clone_size: -
j_call: TRBJ2-7
d_call: TRBD2
v_call: TRBV5-4

cdr3_aa: CASSFDRGYEQYF
cdr3_nt: TGTGCCAGCAGCTTCGACAGGGGATACGAGCAGTACTTC
clone_size: -
j_call: TRBJ2-7
d_call: TRBD1
v_call: TRBV5-4

cdr3_aa: CASSPNIAGGPHEQFF
cdr3_nt: TGTGCCAGCAGCCCGAACATAGCGGGAGGGCCCCATGAGCAGTTCTTC
clone_size: -
j_call: TRBJ2-1
d_call: TRBD2
v_call: TRBV6-2/TRBV6-3

cdr3_aa: CASFGGLGYTF
cdr3_nt: TGTGCCAGCTTCGGGGGGTTAGGCTACACCTTC
clone_size: few
j_call: TRBJ1-2
d_call: -
v_call: TRBV11-2

cdr3_aa: CASSGPGQPNEQFF
cdr3_nt: TGTGCCAGCAGCGGCCCGGGACAGCCCAATGAGCAGTTCTTC
clone_size: -
j_call: TRBJ2-1
d_call: TRBD1
v_call: TRBV11-2

cdr3_aa: CSARAQDGITDTQYF
cdr3_nt: TGCAGTGCTAGAGCCCAGGACGGAATCACAGATACGCAGTATTTT
clone_size: -
j_call: TRBJ2-3
d_call: -
v_call: TRBV20-1

cdr3_aa: CSAGEQDLVDVLTF
cdr3_nt: TGCAGCGCCGGGGAACAGGACCTGGTCGACGTCCTGACTTTC
clone_size: -
j_call: TRBJ2-6
d_call: -
v_call: TRBV29-1

cdr3_aa: CASSQDIGTSGSTDTQYF
cdr3_nt: TGTGCCAGCAGCCAAGATATCGGGACTAGCGGGAGCACAGATACGCAGTATTTT
clone_size: -
j_call: TRBJ2-3
d_call: TRBD2
v_call: TRBV4-2